The rows below give T cell receptor beta chains drawn from one sample of a study of T-cell reconstitution after alpha-beta-depleted transplantation in children. TCRdb processed the PCR reads anew with MiXCR; each CDR3 protein has one entry. The sample lists some 600,000 distinct CDR3 sequences; roughly 13% were seen once. Sample: PBMCs, mostly from graft donor cells, taken 360 days after TCRalphabeta/CD19-depleted stem cell transplant. The receptors were sampled from a male patient younger than 18 who had a stem cell transplant for acute myeloid leukemia, so the T cells may come from the graft donor. The CDR3 runs from the conserved cysteine through the conserved F or W. A D gene is named only where the DNA matches it firmly.

TRBV9	TRBJ1-4	NA	CASSVATNEKLFF
TRBV5-4	TRBJ2-1	TRBD2	CASSSRLAGPDEQFF
TRBV12-3/TRBV12-4	TRBJ2-1	TRBD2	CASSPLSGGDEQFF
TRBV28	TRBJ2-7	NA	CASSYPLGLAYEQYF
TRBV29-1	TRBJ1-2	NA	CSVVGPGIDGYTF
TRBV7-9	TRBJ1-2	TRBD1	CASSSTLPGQIRGYGYTF
TRBV28	TRBJ2-7	NA	CASSQGSIYEQYF
TRBV12-3/TRBV12-4	TRBJ2-6	NA	CASALRQTGANVLTF
TRBV14	TRBJ2-7	NA	CASSQVSQYRYEQYF
TRBV6-1	TRBJ2-3	NA	CARKGGPRTADTQYF
TRBV30	TRBJ2-7	NA	CAWSVGIVALHREQYF
TRBV27	TRBJ2-1	NA	CASSRSPRNYNEQFF
TRBV7-8	TRBJ2-7	NA	CASSFYPVAYEQYF
TRBV3-1	TRBJ2-1	TRBD2	CASSQSPLTSGRLYNEQFF
TRBV28	TRBJ2-7	TRBD1	CASSSWTGGALVEQYF
TRBV2	TRBJ2-7	NA	CASERPGSSYEQYF
TRBV20-1	TRBJ1-6	NA	CSLTRQNSPLHF
TRBV12-3/TRBV12-4	TRBJ2-1	NA	CASSSNLGTQARSF
TRBV5-6	TRBJ1-5	NA	CASSLFGGPGQPQHF
TRBV20-1	TRBJ2-3	TRBD2	CSASLPGGSDTSTDTQYF
TRBV29-1	TRBJ1-4	TRBD1	CSVIQGFATNEKLFF
TRBV19	TRBJ2-7	NA	CASSMVRDPIRSSYEQYF
TRBV4-3	TRBJ2-7	NA	CASSQDITGGPYEQYF